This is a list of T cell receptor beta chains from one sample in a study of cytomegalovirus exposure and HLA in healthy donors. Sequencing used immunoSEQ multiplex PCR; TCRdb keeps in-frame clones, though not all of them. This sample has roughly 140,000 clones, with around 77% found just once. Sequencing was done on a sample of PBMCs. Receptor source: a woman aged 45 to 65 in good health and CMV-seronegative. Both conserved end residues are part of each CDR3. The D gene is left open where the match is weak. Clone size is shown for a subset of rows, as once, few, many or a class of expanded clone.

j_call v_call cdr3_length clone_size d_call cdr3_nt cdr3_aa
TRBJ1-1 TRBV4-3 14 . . TGCGCCAGCAGCCCCAGTTTCCTGGTAACTGAAGCTTTCTTT CASSPSFLVTEAFF
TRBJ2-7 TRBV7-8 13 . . TGTGCCAGCAGTTTTAGATTAGGGGGCGAGCAGTACTTC CASSFRLGGEQYF
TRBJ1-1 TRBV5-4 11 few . TGTGCCATCCAAGGGGCCACTGAAGCTTTCTTT CAIQGATEAFF
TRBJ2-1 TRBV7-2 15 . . TGTGCCAGCAGCCCGGGGGGCGCGTTCTACAATGAGCAGTTCTTC CASSPGGAFYNEQFF
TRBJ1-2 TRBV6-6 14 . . TGTGCCAGCATAATGACGGAGTCTATGAGGGGCTACACCTTC CASIMTESMRGYTF
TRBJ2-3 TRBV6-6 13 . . TGTGCCAGCAGTGGACTCGGCACAGATACGCAGTATTTT CASSGLGTDTQYF
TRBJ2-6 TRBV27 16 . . TGTGCCAGCAGTTTAGAGGGCAGCTCTGGGGCCAACGTCCTGACTTTC CASSLEGSSGANVLTF
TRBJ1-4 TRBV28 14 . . TGTGCCAGCAGTCGACGGGGGGCGAACGAAAAACTGTTTTTT CASSRRGANEKLFF
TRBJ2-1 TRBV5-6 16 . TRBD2 TGTGCCAGCAGTTCCGGACTAGCGGGGTCCCGGAATGAGCAGTTCTTC CASSSGLAGSRNEQFF
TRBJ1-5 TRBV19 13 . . TGTGCCAGTGGGCAGGGTGTTTCTCAGCCCCAGCATTTT CASGQGVSQPQHF
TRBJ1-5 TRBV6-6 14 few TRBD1 TGTGCCAGCAGTTATCCAGGGGGGAATCAGCCCCAGCATTTT CASSYPGGNQPQHF
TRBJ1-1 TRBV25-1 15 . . TGTGCCAGCAGTCCAAGCGACAGAGGGAACACTGAAGCTTTCTTT CASSPSDRGNTEAFF
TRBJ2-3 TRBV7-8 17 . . TGTGCCAGCAGCTCCGGAGGGGGCGGGGTCTACACAGATACGCAGTATTTT CASSSGGGGVYTDTQYF
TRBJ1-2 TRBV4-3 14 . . TGCGCCAGCAGCCCCAGGGGCGGGTTGGGCGGCTACACCTTC CASSPRGGLGGYTF
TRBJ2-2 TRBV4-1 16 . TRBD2 TGCGCCAGCAGCGCCCGGCGGGGGGCCGAAACCGGGGAGCTGTTTTTT CASSARRGAETGELFF
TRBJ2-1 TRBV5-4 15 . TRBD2 TGTGCCAGCAGCTTGGCCAGCGGGGGGGCCGGTGAGCAGTTCTTC CASSLASGGAGEQFF
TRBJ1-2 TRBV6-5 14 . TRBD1 TGTGCCAGCAGAGGACAGGGGGGCAACTATGGCTACACCTTC CASRGQGGNYGYTF
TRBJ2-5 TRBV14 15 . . TGTGCCAGCAGCCCCGCCTCGGTCAGGGGCCAGACCCAGTACTTC CASSPASVRGQTQYF
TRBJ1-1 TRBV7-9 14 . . TGTGCCAGCAGCTTACTTCCCTTCGGGACTGAAGCTTTCTTT CASSLLPFGTEAFF
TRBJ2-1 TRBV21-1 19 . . TGTGCCAGCACGTGGGGACAGGGGGGCGCGGGGGTCTTTATAAATGAGCAGTTCTTC CASTWGQGGAGVFINEQFF
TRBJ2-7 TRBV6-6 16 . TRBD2 TGTGCCAGCAGTTCGCGACTAGCGGTGAGCTCCTACGAGCAGTACTTC CASSSRLAVSSYEQYF
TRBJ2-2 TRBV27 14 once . TGTGCCAGCAGGATCGGCAGGTACACCGGGGAGCTGTTTTTT CASRIGRYTGELFF
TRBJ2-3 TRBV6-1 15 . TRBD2 TGTGCCAGCAGTGACCGCGGCGGGGGGGCAGATACGCAGTATTTT CASSDRGGGADTQYF
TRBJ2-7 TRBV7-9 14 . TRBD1 TGTGCCAGCAGTACAGGGGGTTTTGGTAACGAGCAGTACTTC CASSTGGFGNEQYF
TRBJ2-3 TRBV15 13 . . TGTGCCACCAGCAGAGAAGTCGGGGATACGCAGTATTTT CATSREVGDTQYF
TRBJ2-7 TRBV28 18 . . TGTGCCAGCAGTCCCCCCTGGGGAATTGCGGGGTCCCCCTACGAGCAGTACTTC CASSPPWGIAGSPYEQYF
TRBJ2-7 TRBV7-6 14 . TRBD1 TGTGCCAGCAGCGTCGGACAGGGCTCCTACGAGCAGTACTTC CASSVGQGSYEQYF
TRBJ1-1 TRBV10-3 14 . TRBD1 TGTGCCATCAGAGAGGACAGGGGGCACACTGAAGCTTTCTTT CAIREDRGHTEAFF
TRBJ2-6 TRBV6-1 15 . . TGTGCCAGCAGTTTTCAGGGTACTGGGGCCAACGTCCTGACTTTC CASSFQGTGANVLTF
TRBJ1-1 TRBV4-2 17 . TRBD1 TGTGCCAGCAGCCAGCGACAGGGGGCTATGGGGAACACTGAAGCTTTCTTT CASSQRQGAMGNTEAFF
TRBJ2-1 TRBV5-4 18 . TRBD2 TGTGCCAGCAGCTTGGGGGCAGGGACTAGCGGGGGGTACAATGAGCAGTTCTTC CASSLGAGTSGGYNEQFF
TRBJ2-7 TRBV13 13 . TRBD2 TGTGCCAGCAGCCCCACGGGGGGCTACGAGCAGTACTTC CASSPTGGYEQYF
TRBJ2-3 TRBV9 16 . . TGTGCCAGCAGCGTAGCAGCGGGCTACGACACAGATACGCAGTATTTT CASSVAAGYDTDTQYF
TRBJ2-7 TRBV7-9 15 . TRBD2 TGTGCCAGCAGCTCCCTGGCGGGACTAGCGAGCGAGCAGTACTTC CASSSLAGLASEQYF
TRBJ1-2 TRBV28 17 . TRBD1 TGTGCCAGCAGTTTATTCCTTAGGGGACAGGGCCGGTCAGGCTACACCTTC CASSLFLRGQGRSGYTF
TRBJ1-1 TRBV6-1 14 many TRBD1 TGTGCCAGCAGACCGGACAGGGAGAACACTGAAGCTTTCTTT CASRPDRENTEAFF
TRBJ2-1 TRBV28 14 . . TGTGCCCTTGGGGGCGATGGGTCCTACAATGAGCAGTTCTTC CALGGDGSYNEQFF
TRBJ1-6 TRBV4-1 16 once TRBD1 TGCGCCAGCAGCCAAGGGGACAGGGGGTATAATTCACCCCTCCACTTT CASSQGDRGYNSPLHF